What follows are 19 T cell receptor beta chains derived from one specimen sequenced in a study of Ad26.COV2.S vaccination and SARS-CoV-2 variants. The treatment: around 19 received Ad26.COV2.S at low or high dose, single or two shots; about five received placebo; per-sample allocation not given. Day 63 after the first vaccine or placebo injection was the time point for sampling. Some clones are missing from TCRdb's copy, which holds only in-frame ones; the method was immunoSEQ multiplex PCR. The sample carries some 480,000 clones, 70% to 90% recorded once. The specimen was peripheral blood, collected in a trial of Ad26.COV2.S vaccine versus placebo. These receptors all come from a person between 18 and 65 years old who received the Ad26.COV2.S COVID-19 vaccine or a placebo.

In DNA, the CDR3 is TGCGCCAGCAGCTGGACGGGACGAATGAATGAGCAGTTCTTC. Translation gives CASSWTGRMNEQFF. The chain couples TRBV5-1 to TRBJ2-1, with D possibly being TRBD1 or TRBD2 (5 bases each). CDR1 SGHRS and CDR2 YFSETQ come from the germline V gene. V shed 3 bases and J shed 7 bases, with 14 bases lying between them. The CDR3 runs to 14 residues.

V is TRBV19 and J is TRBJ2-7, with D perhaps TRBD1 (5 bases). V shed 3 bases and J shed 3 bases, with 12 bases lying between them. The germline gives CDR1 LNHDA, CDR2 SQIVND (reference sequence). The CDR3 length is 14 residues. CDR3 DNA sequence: TGTGCCAGTAGTATTTCGGACACCCTCTACGAGCAGTACTTC. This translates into CASSISDTLYEQYF.

CDR3 region: CASSPPGPGRAPLHF. CDR3 DNA: TGTGCCAGCAGCCCACCGGGACCCGGCAGGGCACCCCTCCACTTT. This sequence joins TRBV9 and TRBJ1-6; D perhaps matches TRBD1 (5 bases). The CDR3 runs to 15 residues. Germline CDR1 reads SGDLS; CDR2 reads YYNGEE. Trimming pared 4 bases from V and 11 bases from J, leaving 19 bases between.

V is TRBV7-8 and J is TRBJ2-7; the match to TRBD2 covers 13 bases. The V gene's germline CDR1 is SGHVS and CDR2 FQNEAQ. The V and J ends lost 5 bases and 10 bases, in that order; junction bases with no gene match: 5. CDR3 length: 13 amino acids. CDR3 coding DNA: TGTGCCAGCAGCCCAGGACTAGCGGGAGACCAGTACTTC. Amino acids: CASSPGLAGDQYF.

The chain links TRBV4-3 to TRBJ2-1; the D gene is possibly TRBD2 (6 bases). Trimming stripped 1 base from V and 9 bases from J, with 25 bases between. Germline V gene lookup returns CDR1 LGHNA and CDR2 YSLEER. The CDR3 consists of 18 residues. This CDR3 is CASSQAPPGSAPRSEQFF. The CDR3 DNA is TGCGCCAGCAGCCAAGCCCCCCCCGGGAGCGCCCCTAGGAGTGAGCAGTTCTTC.

The CDR3 DNA reads TGCGCCAGCAGGCTTCCGGGGGTTGGCTACACCTTC. Encoded protein: CASRLPGVGYTF. The gene calls are TRBV5-1 and TRBJ1-2, with D maybe TRBD1 (5 bases). The germline gives CDR1 SGHRS, CDR2 YFSETQ. The CDR3 sequence is 12 residues long. V was cut by 5 bases and J by 7 bases, with 12 bases left in between.

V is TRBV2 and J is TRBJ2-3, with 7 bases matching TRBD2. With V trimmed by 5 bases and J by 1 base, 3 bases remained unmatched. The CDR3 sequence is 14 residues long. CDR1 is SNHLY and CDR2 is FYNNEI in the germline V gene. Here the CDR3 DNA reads TGTGCCAGCAGTTTTGCGGGAGGCACAGATACGCAGTATTTT. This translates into CASSFAGGTDTQYF. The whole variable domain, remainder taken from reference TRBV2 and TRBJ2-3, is EPEVTQTPSHQVTQMGQEVILRCVPISNHLYFYWYRQILGQKVEFLVSFYNNEISEKSEIFDDQFSVERPDGSNFTLKIRSTKLEDSAMYFCASSFAGGTDTQYFGPGTRLTVL.

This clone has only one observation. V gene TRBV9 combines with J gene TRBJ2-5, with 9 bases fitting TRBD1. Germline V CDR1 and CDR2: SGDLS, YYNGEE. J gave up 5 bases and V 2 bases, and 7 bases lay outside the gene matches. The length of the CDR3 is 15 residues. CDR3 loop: CASSVGTGNIETQYF. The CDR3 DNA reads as TGTGCCAGCAGCGTGGGGACAGGGAATATCGAGACCCAGTACTTC.

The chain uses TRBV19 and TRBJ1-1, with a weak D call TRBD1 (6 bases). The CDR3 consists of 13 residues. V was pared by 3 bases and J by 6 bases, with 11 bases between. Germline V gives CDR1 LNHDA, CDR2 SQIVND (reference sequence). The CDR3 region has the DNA TGTGCCAGTAGTATCGACAGGATCTCTGAAGCTTTCTTT. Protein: CASSIDRISEAFF.

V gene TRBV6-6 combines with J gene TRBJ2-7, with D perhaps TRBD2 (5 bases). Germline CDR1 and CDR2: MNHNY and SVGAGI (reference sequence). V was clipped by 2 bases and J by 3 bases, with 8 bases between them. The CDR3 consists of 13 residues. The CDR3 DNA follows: TGTGCCAGCAGTTACGGGGAGTTCTACGAGCAGTACTTC. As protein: CASSYGEFYEQYF.

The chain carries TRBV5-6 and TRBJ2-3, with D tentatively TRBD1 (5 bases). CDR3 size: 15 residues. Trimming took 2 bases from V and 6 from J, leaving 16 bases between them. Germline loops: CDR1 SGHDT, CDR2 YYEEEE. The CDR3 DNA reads TGTGCCAGCAGCTTTGACTTACAGGTGTCGGATACGCAGTATTTT. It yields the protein CASSFDLQVSDTQYF. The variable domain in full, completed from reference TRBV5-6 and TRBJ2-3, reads DAGVTQSPTHLIKTRGQQVTLRCSPKSGHDTVSWYQQALGQGPQFIFQYYEEEERQRGNFPDRFSGHQFPNYSSELNVNALLLGDSALYLCASSFDLQVSDTQYFGPGTRLTVL.

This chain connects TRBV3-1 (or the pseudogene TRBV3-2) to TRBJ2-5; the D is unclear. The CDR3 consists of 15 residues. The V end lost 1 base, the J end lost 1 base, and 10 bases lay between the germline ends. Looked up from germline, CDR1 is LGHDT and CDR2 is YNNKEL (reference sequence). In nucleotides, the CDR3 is TGTGCCAGCAGCCAAGTGCTTCGGTCCCAAGAGACCCAGTACTTC. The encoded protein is CASSQVLRSQETQYF.

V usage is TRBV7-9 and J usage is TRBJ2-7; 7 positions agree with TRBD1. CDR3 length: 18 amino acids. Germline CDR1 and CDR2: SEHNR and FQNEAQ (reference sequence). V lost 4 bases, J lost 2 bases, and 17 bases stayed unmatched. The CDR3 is CASSSPTGLGSLPYEQYF. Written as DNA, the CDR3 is TGTGCCAGCAGCTCCCCGACAGGGTTAGGCTCTCTTCCCTACGAGCAGTACTTC. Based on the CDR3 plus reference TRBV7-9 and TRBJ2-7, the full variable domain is DTGVSQNPRHKITKRGQNVTFRCDPISEHNRLYWYRQTLGQGPEFLTYFQNEAQLEKSRLLSDRFSAERPKGSFSTLEIQRTEQGDSAMYLCASSSPTGLGSLPYEQYFGPGTRLTVT.

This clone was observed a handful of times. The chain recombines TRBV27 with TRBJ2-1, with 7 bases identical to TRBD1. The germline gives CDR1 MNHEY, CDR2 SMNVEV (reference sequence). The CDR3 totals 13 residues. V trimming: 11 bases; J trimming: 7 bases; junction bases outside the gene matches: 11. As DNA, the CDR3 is TGTGCCGTAAAGTACAGGGGTGAAAATGAGCAGTTCTTC. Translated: CAVKYRGENEQFF.

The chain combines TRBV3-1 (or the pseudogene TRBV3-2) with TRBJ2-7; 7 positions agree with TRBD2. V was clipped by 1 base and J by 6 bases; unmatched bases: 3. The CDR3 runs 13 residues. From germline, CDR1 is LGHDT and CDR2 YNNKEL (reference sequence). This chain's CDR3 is CASSQGGGLEQYF. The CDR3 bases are TGTGCCAGCAGCCAAGGGGGAGGGCTCGAGCAGTACTTC.

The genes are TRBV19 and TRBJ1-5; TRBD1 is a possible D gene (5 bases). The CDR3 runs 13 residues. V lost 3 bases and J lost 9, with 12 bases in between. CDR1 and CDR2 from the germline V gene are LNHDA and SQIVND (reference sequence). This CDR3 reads CASSIQGIGPQHF. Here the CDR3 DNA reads TGTGCCAGTAGTATTCAGGGAATCGGGCCCCAGCATTTT.

The CDR3 DNA sequence: TGTGCCAGCAGCGGGGACACCTACGAGCAGTACTTC. It is translated as CASSGDTYEQYF. V gene TRBV14 combines with J gene TRBJ2-7; D is perhaps TRBD1 (6 bases). The CDR3 spans 12 residues. V was shortened by 5 bases and J by 2 bases, with 7 bases between the two germline ends. The germline gives CDR1 SGHDN, CDR2 FVKESK.

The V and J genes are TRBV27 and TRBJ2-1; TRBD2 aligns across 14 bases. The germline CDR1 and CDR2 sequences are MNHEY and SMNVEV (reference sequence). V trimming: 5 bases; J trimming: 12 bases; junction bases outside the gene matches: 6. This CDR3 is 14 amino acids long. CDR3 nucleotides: TGTGCCAGCAGTAAGGGACTAGCGGGAGCGCGGCAGTTCTTC. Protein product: CASSKGLAGARQFF.

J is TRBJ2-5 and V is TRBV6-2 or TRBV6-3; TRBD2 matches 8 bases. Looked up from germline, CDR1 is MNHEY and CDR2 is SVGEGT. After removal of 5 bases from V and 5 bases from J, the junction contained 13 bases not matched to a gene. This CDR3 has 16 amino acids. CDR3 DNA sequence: TGTGCCAGCAGTACTGCCGGGACTAGGAGTGTCGAGACCCAGTACTTC. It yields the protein CASSTAGTRSVETQYF.